The 22 T cell receptor beta chains below come from one sample, sequenced in a study of shared clonotypes between healthy human individuals. Assay used: immunoSEQ multiplex PCR; TCRdb lists only in-frame clones, some missing. Of nearly 2 million clones in the sample, approximately 94% were seen once. Naive CD8 cells were CD45RO-negative, positively selected for CCR7, excluding terminally differentiated effector memory CD45RA+ cells. Input material: naive CD8+ T cells sorted from blood. The receptor set was obtained from a man aged 18 to 29 in good health.

The chain couples TRBV2 to TRBJ1-1, with 7 nucleotides matching TRBD1. This CDR3 has 14 residues. Trimming at V came to 6 bases and at J to 0 bases, leaving 4 bases not matched to a gene. Germline V gene data show CDR1 as SNHLY and CDR2 as FYNNEI. CDR3 in amino acids: CASRPGQLNTEAFF. As DNA, the CDR3 is TGTGCCAGCAGACCGGGACAGCTGAACACTGAAGCTTTCTTT.

This clone was seen just once. Within the sample, other DNA sequences also encode this same CDR3. The rearrangement links TRBV4-1 to TRBJ2-7; 9 bases match TRBD2. V shed 0 bases and J 2 bases; nucleotides not matched to a gene: 2. The CDR3 is 15 residues long. The germline CDR1 and CDR2 sequences are MGHRA and YSYEKL. Written as DNA, the CDR3 is TGCGCCAGCAGCCAAGAGCTAGCGGGGACCTACGAGCAGTACTTC. Its protein product is CASSQELAGTYEQYF.

The chain employs TRBV4-1 and TRBJ2-7, with D tentatively TRBD2 (5 bases). This CDR3 region has 16 residues. V lost 0 bases and J 5 bases, leaving 17 bases between the germline ends. The germline V gene has CDR1 MGHRA and CDR2 YSYEKL. The CDR3 loop is CASSQESPGNPNEQYF. DNA for the CDR3: TGCGCCAGCAGCCAAGAATCTCCCGGGAATCCAAACGAGCAGTACTTC.

The chain links TRBV9 to TRBJ2-2; 7 bases are shared with TRBD1. The CDR3 loop spans 17 amino acids. Germline V gives CDR1 SGDLS, CDR2 YYNGEE. V lost 4 bases to trimming and J lost 0 bases; unmatched junction nucleotides: 9. CDR3 nucleotide sequence: TGTGCCAGCAGCCAATCTGGACAGGCACCGAACACCGGGGAGCTGTTTTTT. Amino acids: CASSQSGQAPNTGELFF.

The V and J genes are TRBV11-2 and TRBJ2-7; the match to TRBD2 covers 9 bases. This CDR3 has 16 residues. The J segment lost 4 bases and the V segment lost 6 bases, leaving 13 bases of the junction unmatched. The V gene's germline CDR1 is SGHAT and CDR2 FQNNGV. CDR3 amino acids: CASSPTKVAGVYEQYF. CDR3 DNA: TGTGCCAGCAGTCCAACCAAAGTAGCGGGAGTGTACGAGCAGTACTTC.

The V and J genes are TRBV28 and TRBJ2-1; D possibly corresponds to TRBD1 (6 bases). Per germline, CDR1 MDHEN and CDR2 SYDVKM. The V end was cut by 5 bases, the J end by 7 bases, with 21 bases between. There are 16 residues in the CDR3. The CDR3 DNA is TGTGCCAGCAGTCCCCCTTGGGGGCTACGTCGGAATGAGCAGTTCTTC. Its translation: CASSPPWGLRRNEQFF.

In nucleotides, the CDR3 is TGCACCAGCAGCCAATCGGGGTCCCCCGGGACAGGGGAGGACTATGGCTACACCTTC. This codes for CTSSQSGSPGTGEDYGYTF. The chain combines TRBV1 with TRBJ1-2; the table assigns TRBD1, which was not confirmed against the DNA. TRBV1 is shown as a pseudogene. The CDR3 covers 19 residues.

The genes are TRBV7-2 and TRBJ2-1; D gene uncertain. CDR3 length equals 14 residues. Germline CDR1 is SGHTA and CDR2 is FQGNSA. V was cut by 1 base and J by 0 bases, with 4 bases left in between. Here the CDR3 reads CASSLVNSYNEQFF. The CDR3 DNA is TGTGCCAGCAGCTTAGTAAACTCCTACAATGAGCAGTTCTTC. The complete variable domain, with remaining parts taken from reference TRBV7-2 and TRBJ2-1, reads GAGVSQSPSNKVTEKGKDVELRCDPISGHTALYWYRQSLGQGLEFLIYFQGNSAPDKSGLPSDRFSAERTGGSVSTLTIQRTQQEDSAVYLCASSLVNSYNEQFFGPGTRLTVL.

The chain recombines TRBV10-2 with TRBJ1-5; TRBD1 might be the D (5 bases). CDR3 length equals 13 residues. Germline CDR1 is WSHSY and CDR2 is SAAADI. Trimming left V 7 bases short and J 5 bases short, with 12 bases between. This CDR3 is CASTLVRDQPQHF. CDR3 DNA sequence: TGCGCCAGCACCCTAGTCAGGGATCAGCCCCAGCATTTT.

The chain employs TRBV9 and TRBJ2-7; TRBD2 matches at 7 bases. With V trimmed by 1 base and J by 0 bases, 4 bases remained unmatched. The germline CDR1 and CDR2 sequences are SGDLS and YYNGEE. This CDR3 region has 15 residues. Here the CDR3 DNA reads TGTGCCAGCAGCGTAAACGGGGGGAGCTCCTACGAGCAGTACTTC. Its protein is CASSVNGGSSYEQYF.

The rearrangement joins TRBV7-9 to TRBJ1-2; maybe TRBD1 (5 bases). Per the germline V gene, CDR1 is SEHNR and CDR2 is FQNEAQ (reference sequence). Trimming left V 5 bases short and J 4 bases short, with 14 bases between. The CDR3 is 14 residues long. The chain's CDR3 is CASSTSTGPYGYTF. The DNA of the CDR3 is TGTGCCAGCAGCACTAGCACAGGTCCCTATGGCTACACCTTC.

Remarks on this clone: The same CDR3 can be traced to other DNA sequences in this sample. The chain uses TRBV6-5 and TRBJ1-5; D gene uncertain. Trimming took off 0 bases at V and 3 bases at J, with 9 bases between the two ends. In germline, CDR1 is MNHEY, CDR2 SVGAGI. CDR3 size: 15 residues. The CDR3 is CASSYSGEANQPQHF. CDR3 nucleotides: TGTGCCAGCAGTTACTCAGGAGAAGCCAATCAGCCCCAGCATTTT.

This chain uses TRBV5-6 with TRBJ2-3; D might be TRBD2 (6 bases). The CDR3 spans 13 residues. Trimming removed 4 bases from V and 3 bases from J, with 9 bases in between. Germline V gives CDR1 SGHDT, CDR2 YYEEEE. In DNA, the CDR3 is TGTGCCAGCAGCCGGGACTCTACAGATACGCAGTATTTT. Protein product: CASSRDSTDTQYF.

This chain joins TRBV28 and TRBJ1-5; perhaps TRBD1 as D (5 bases). Between the trimmed V and J ends, which lost 6 bases and 0 bases, there was a span of 12 bases. CDR1 is MDHEN and CDR2 is SYDVKM in the germline V gene. The CDR3 covers 15 residues. This CDR3 reads CASRRGRYSNQPQHF. CDR3 sequence (DNA): TGTGCCAGCAGGCGGGGCAGATATAGCAATCAGCCCCAGCATTTT. Full variable domain (outside the CDR3, taken from reference TRBV28 and TRBJ1-5): DVKVTQSSRYLVKRTGEKVFLECVQDMDHENMFWYRQDPGLGLRLIYFSYDVKMKEKGDIPEGYSVSREKKERFSLILESASTNQTSMYLCASRRGRYSNQPQHFGDGTRLSIL.

This clone was recorded a few times. This chain joins TRBV27 and TRBJ1-2; possible D gene TRBD1, 5 bases. V was trimmed by 6 bases and J by 6 bases, leaving 23 bases between them. Germline CDR1 reads MNHEY; CDR2 reads SMNVEV (reference sequence). CDR3 length: 16 amino acids. Written as DNA, the CDR3 is TGTGCCAGCAGCCCCCCCGGAGGGGCGCCGACGAATGGCTACACCTTC. The encoded protein is CASSPPGGAPTNGYTF.

Note on this clone: Other DNA sequences of this sample code for an identical CDR3. The genes are TRBV7-3 and TRBJ2-7, with a possible D match to TRBD2 (6 bases). CDR1 is SGHTA and CDR2 is FQGTGA in the germline V gene. V dropped 2 bases and J dropped 0 bases, with 11 bases sitting between them. The CDR3 has 15 residues. CDR3 DNA sequence: TGTGCCAGCAGCTTAGGGGCGGGGCCCTCCTACGAGCAGTACTTC. As protein: CASSLGAGPSYEQYF.

V is TRBV7-9 and J is TRBJ1-6; no firm D call. Trimming removed 0 bases from V and 8 bases from J, with 11 bases in between. CDR1 is SEHNR, CDR2 FQNEAQ, per germline (reference sequence). The CDR3 is 15 amino acids. CDR3 region: CASSLALGPDSPLHF. DNA for the CDR3: TGTGCCAGCAGCTTAGCCCTAGGGCCAGATTCACCCCTCCACTTT.

The rearrangement links TRBV27 to TRBJ2-3; the match to TRBD2 covers 7 bases. The CDR3 sequence is 15 residues long. CDR1 and CDR2 from the germline V gene are MNHEY and SMNVEV (reference sequence). V gave up 4 bases and J gave up 2 bases; unmatched junction bases: 6. CDR3 sequence: CASSSPGTITDTQYF. CDR3 nucleotides: TGTGCCAGCAGTTCTCCCGGGACTATCACAGATACGCAGTATTTT.

This clone was picked up one time. V gene TRBV30 combines with J gene TRBJ2-5, with 7 nucleotides matching TRBD1. The end of the DNA fits TRBJ2-7 better, so the J call may be wrong. Per the germline V gene, CDR1 is GTSNPN and CDR2 is SVGIG (reference sequence). CDR3 size: 12 residues. DNA of the CDR3: TGTGCCTGGGGGACAGCCTCCTACGAGCAGTACTTC. It is translated as CAWGTASYEQYF.

The V and J genes are TRBV5-4 and TRBJ2-7; D possibly corresponds to TRBD2 (6 bases). Trimming stripped 4 bases from V and 2 bases from J, with 16 bases between. In germline, CDR1 is SGHNT, CDR2 YYREEE (reference sequence). The CDR3 has 15 amino acids. CDR3 sequence reads: CASSGGSGTTYEQYF. The CDR3 region has the DNA TGTGCCAGCAGCGGGGGGTCGGGGACCACCTACGAGCAGTACTTC. Full variable domain (missing parts from reference TRBV5-4 and TRBJ2-7): ETGVTQSPTHLIKTRGQQVTLRCSSQSGHNTVSWYQQALGQGPQFIFQYYREEENGRGNFPPRFSGLQFPNYSSELNVNALELDDSALYLCASSGGSGTTYEQYFGPGTRLTVT.

The chain combines TRBV23-1 with TRBJ1-1, with D possibly TRBD1 on 5 matching bases. TRBV23-1 is an ORF; its function is uncertain. V gave up 2 bases and J gave up 4 bases, with 11 bases separating them. The length of the CDR3 is 14 residues. Here the CDR3 DNA reads TGCGCCAGCAGTCAAAACCTTAGGGGCACTGAAGCTTTCTTT. The encoded protein is CASSQNLRGTEAFF.

V and J are TRBV6-1 and TRBJ2-2; D might be TRBD1 (5 bases). Trimming pared 2 bases from V and 5 bases from J, leaving 12 bases between. The CDR3 has 15 amino acids. CDR1 MNHNS and CDR2 SASEGT come from the germline V gene. The CDR3 protein is CASSEMAGLTGELFF. For the CDR3, the DNA is TGTGCCAGCAGTGAAATGGCAGGGTTGACCGGGGAGCTGTTTTTT.